This is a list of T cell receptor beta chains from one sample in a study of T cell repertoires in cytomegalovirus infection. TCRdb re-analysed the reads in MiXCR, keeping a single row per CDR3 protein. The table lists some 390,000 distinct CDR3 sequences, 15% to 20% of them singletons, with 7.5% to 9.5% in the top ten. Sequencing was carried out using PBMCs. The receptors derive from a human donor in good health (CMV status not recorded). Some clones in this sample may be carry-over from other donors' samples. CDR3s include the opening cysteine and the closing phenylalanine or tryptophan. A D gene is named only where the DNA matches it firmly. Clone sizes are given selectively: once, few, many, or a class where the clone is expanded.

v_gene,abundance,d_gene,j_gene,CDR3nt,CDR3aa
TRBV6-6,-,-,TRBJ1-3,TGTGCCAGCAGTTACTCCCGACCTATCTCTGGAAACACCATATATTTT,CASSYSRPISGNTIYF
TRBV12-3/TRBV12-4,-,-,TRBJ2-4,TGTGCCAGCAGGTCCCGGGACATTCAGTACTTC,CASRSRDIQYF
TRBV7-8,many,-,TRBJ1-6,TGTGCCAGCAGCTTAGTGGGGGCCGACTCACCCCTCCACTTT,CASSLVGADSPLHF
TRBV7-2,many,-,TRBJ2-1,TGTGCCAGCAGCTTAGAAGGACTGCTGGGTGAGCAGTTCTTC,CASSLEGLLGEQFF
TRBV29-1,few,-,TRBJ2-1,TGCAGCGTTGATCCCAGGGTGAATGAGCAGTTCTTC,CSVDPRVNEQFF
TRBV7-2,many,TRBD2,TRBJ2-1,TGTGCCAGCAGACGGGGGAGGGGAGATGAGCAGTTCTTC,CASRRGRGDEQFF
TRBV19,few,-,TRBJ2-5,TGTGCCAGTAGTATAATTCCCGGGACACGCCAAGAGACCCAGTACTTC,CASSIIPGTRQETQYF
TRBV7-2,many,TRBD2,TRBJ2-5,TGTGCCAGCAGCGCCGACCGGGGGGGAGGGCAAGAGACCCAGTACTTC,CASSADRGGGQETQYF
TRBV6-1,many,TRBD1,TRBJ2-3,TGTGCCAGCACCAGACAGGGAGCGCCTAGCACAGATACGCAGTATTTT,CASTRQGAPSTDTQYF
TRBV6-2/TRBV6-3,few,TRBD1,TRBJ2-7,TGTGCCAGCAGGGTTGGACAGGGCAACGAGCAGTACTTC,CASRVGQGNEQYF
TRBV5-6,-,-,TRBJ2-4,TGTGCCAGCAGCACCCAGACTATGGACATTCAGTACTTC,CASSTQTMDIQYF
TRBV7-9,few,TRBD1,TRBJ2-5,TGTGCCAGCTCCGACAGGGGCTTAGAGACCCAGTACTTC,CASSDRGLETQYF
TRBV20-1,-,-,TRBJ2-1,TGCAGTGCTAGAGACGGGAGAGACTACAATGAGCAGTTCTTC,CSARDGRDYNEQFF
TRBV19,few,-,TRBJ2-7,TGTGCCAGTAGGGGTTTGAACGAGCAGTACTTC,CASRGLNEQYF
TRBV24-1,few,TRBD2,TRBJ2-2,TGTGCCACCAGTGATTCCAATGGACTAGCGGGTGGCGGGGAGCTGTTTTTT,CATSDSNGLAGGGELFF
TRBV7-2,many,-,TRBJ1-6,TGTGCCAGCAGCTTAAGACAGAATTCACCCCTCCACTTT,CASSLRQNSPLHF
TRBV30,-,-,TRBJ1-6,TGTGCCTGCCGGGATGATAATTCACCCCTCCACTTT,CACRDDNSPLHF
TRBV4-1,many,-,TRBJ1-1,TGCGCCAGCAGCCAAGTAGGGAACACTGAAGCTTTCTTT,CASSQVGNTEAFF
TRBV7-2,many,-,TRBJ1-5,TGTGCCAGCAGCTTCTTGATGGGGCCCCAGCATTTT,CASSFLMGPQHF
TRBV20-1,few,-,TRBJ2-5,TGCAGTGCTAGGTCTGTAGGGACAGAGACCCAGTACTTC,CSARSVGTETQYF
TRBV7-2,many,TRBD2,TRBJ2-7,TGTGCCAGCAGCTCGCCGATCGGACTAGCGGATGAGCAGTACTTC,CASSSPIGLADEQYF
TRBV12-3/TRBV12-4,-,TRBD1,TRBJ1-2,TGTGCCAGCAGTTCGCGGACAGGCGATAACTATGGCTACACCTTC,CASSSRTGDNYGYTF
TRBV28,few,-,TRBJ1-5,TGTGCCAGCAGTTTCTCTCCTCAGCCCCAGCATTTT,CASSFSPQPQHF
TRBV10-3,-,-,TRBJ2-2,TGTGCCATCAGTGAACGAGGGGCCGGGGAGCTGTTTTTT,CAISERGAGELFF
TRBV20-1,-,-,TRBJ2-1,TGCAGTGCGGACACTAGTAATGAGCAGTTCTTC,CSADTSNEQFF
TRBV7-2,many,-,TRBJ1-5,TGTGCCAGCAGCCCGCCGGGGGGTCGGCCCCAGCATTTT,CASSPPGGRPQHF
TRBV29-1,few,-,TRBJ2-3,TGCAGCGTCCGGCGGGGTACAGATACGCAGTATTTT,CSVRRGTDTQYF